This T cell receptor (beta chain) is from a study of control samples from healthy donors and cancer patients. The repertoire was sequenced with immunoSEQ multiplex PCR; TCRdb's copy has only in-frame clones and lacks some. The sample contains about 180,000 clones, 85% to 95% of which appear only once. The V gene's germline CDR1 is MNHNY and CDR2 SVGAGI (reference sequence). V was clipped by 0 bases and J by 6 bases, with 13 bases between them. The CDR3 consists of 15 residues. This chain links TRBV6-6 with TRBJ2-3; TRBD1 might be the D (5 bases). Sequenced sample: blood. This sequence originates from a man aged 25-45 years in good health. The CDR3: CASSYSFSGWDTQYF. The CDR3 DNA sequence: TGTGCCAGCAGTTACTCGTTTTCAGGGTGGGATACGCAGTATTTT.